The T cell receptor (beta chain) under discussion was sequenced for a study of T-cell memory formation after mild COVID-19. Notes on the study in general: Mainly in CM and EM were contracting CD4+ clones; CD8+ were in EMRA.

TCRdb reprocessed the 5' RACE reads via MiXCR and lists one record per CDR3 protein. The table lists 350,000 to 500,000 distinct CDR3 sequences, more than 20% of them singletons. This clonotype was seen a few times. Its antigen is undetermined. This CDR3 spans 14 amino acids. V lost 6 bases and J 4 bases, leaving 16 bases between the germline ends. Germline V gene data show CDR1 as SQVTM and CDR2 as ANQGSEA. The clonotype comes from an adult woman who had mild COVID-19 (a few samples of this study predate the infection). Cell type and time point are not known. The sequencing input was PBMCs or a T cell subset sorted from them (not recorded which). This sequence joins TRBV29-1 and TRBJ2-1, with a possible D match to TRBD1 (7 bases). CDR3 residues: CSVAAGGRYNEQFF. The CDR3, as DNA: TGCAGCGTCGCAGCAGGGGGGCGTTACAATGAGCAGTTCTTC.